These T cell receptor beta chains were read from a single sample in a study of blood T cells in healthy people across ages. TCRdb used MiXCR to reprocess the 5' RACE reads, holding one entry per CDR3 protein. Of some 940,000 distinct CDR3 sequences listed, under 35% are singletons. In addition, the sample was reused for a study of T cells of mothers and their children.

The sample taken for sequencing was blood. These TCRs come from a woman aged 40 to 50 in good health. Both conserved end residues are part of each CDR3. Fields, in order: D gene, V gene, J gene, clone size, CDR3 DNA, CDR3 protein. The D gene is left open where the match is weak. Some rows mark clone size as missing; the rest say once, few, many or name a class of expanded clone.

>NA|TRBV28|TRBJ1-1|NA
TGTGCCAGCAGTCTTTGGGAATCAGGGAACACTGAAGCTTTCTTT
CASSLWESGNTEAFF
>NA|TRBV20-1|TRBJ2-2|NA
TGCAGTGCTAGTGACAGGATGAACACCGGGGAGCTGTTTTTT
CSASDRMNTGELFF
>NA|TRBV9|TRBJ2-7|many
TGTGCCAGCAGCGTAGAGAGCTCCTACGAGCAGTACTTC
CASSVESSYEQYF
>TRBD1|TRBV5-1|TRBJ2-7|many
TGCGCCAGCAGCTTCAGACAGGGGAGTGGGAAGGACTCCTACGAGCAGTACTTC
CASSFRQGSGKDSYEQYF
>TRBD1|TRBV7-2|TRBJ2-7|many
TGTGCCAGCAGCCCGATGGGACAGGGAATACCCTACGAGCAGTACTTC
CASSPMGQGIPYEQYF
>NA|TRBV7-2|TRBJ2-7|many
TGTGCCAGCAGCCTACGGACAGCCCCCTACGAGCAGTACTTC
CASSLRTAPYEQYF
>NA|TRBV27|TRBJ2-5|NA
TGTGTCAGCAGTGTCGTGGGGGCAGGGAGACAAGAGACCCAGTACTTC
CVSSVVGAGRQETQYF
>NA|TRBV7-9|TRBJ1-6|NA
TGTGCCAGCAGCTTGCACAGGGAGGGTAATTCACCCCTCCACTTT
CASSLHREGNSPLHF
>TRBD1|TRBV18|TRBJ1-1|NA
TGTGCCAGCTCACCGGGACAGGGGCACGCTTTCTTT
CASSPGQGHAFF
>TRBD1|TRBV5-1|TRBJ1-1|NA
TGCGCCAGCAGCTTACGAACCCGGGACAGACGACGGGACACTGAAGCTTTCTTT
CASSLRTRDRRRDTEAFF
>NA|TRBV6-2/TRBV6-3|TRBJ2-7|many
TGTGCCAGCAGCTGGGGCAACTACGAGCAGTACTTC
CASSWGNYEQYF